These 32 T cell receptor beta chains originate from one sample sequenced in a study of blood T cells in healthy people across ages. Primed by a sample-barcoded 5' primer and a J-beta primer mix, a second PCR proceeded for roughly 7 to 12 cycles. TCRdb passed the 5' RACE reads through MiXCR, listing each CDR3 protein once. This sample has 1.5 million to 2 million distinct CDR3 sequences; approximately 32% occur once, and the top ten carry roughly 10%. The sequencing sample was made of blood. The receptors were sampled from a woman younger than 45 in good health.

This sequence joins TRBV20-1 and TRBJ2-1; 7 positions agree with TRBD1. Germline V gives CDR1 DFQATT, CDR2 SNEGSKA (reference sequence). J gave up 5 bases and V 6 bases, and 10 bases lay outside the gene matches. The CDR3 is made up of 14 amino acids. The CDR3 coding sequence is TGCAGTGCCGCCCACCGGGACAGCAACAATGAGCAGTTCTTC. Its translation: CSAAHRDSNNEQFF.

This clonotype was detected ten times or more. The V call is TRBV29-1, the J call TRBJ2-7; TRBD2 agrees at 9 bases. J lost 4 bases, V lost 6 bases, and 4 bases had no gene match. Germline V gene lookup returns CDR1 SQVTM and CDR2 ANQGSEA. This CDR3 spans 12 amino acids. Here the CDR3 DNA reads TGCAGCGTGAGCGGGGGGCGTTACGAGCAGTACTTC. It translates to CSVSGGRYEQYF.

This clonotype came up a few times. CDR3 residues: CASSPPSRADTQYF. The CDR3 DNA reads TGTGCCAGCAGCCCCCCCTCGAGGGCAGATACGCAGTATTTT. This chain links TRBV7-9 with TRBJ2-3; possibly TRBD2 for D (5 bases). Germline V CDR1 and CDR2: SEHNR, FQNEAQ (reference sequence). This CDR3 spans 14 amino acids. V dropped 5 bases and J dropped 4 bases, with 13 bases sitting between them. Drawing the rest from reference TRBV7-9 and TRBJ2-3, the complete variable domain is DTGVSQNPRHKITKRGQNVTFRCDPISEHNRLYWYRQTLGQGPEFLTYFQNEAQLEKSRLLSDRFSAERPKGSFSTLEIQRTEQGDSAMYLCASSPPSRADTQYFGPGTRLTVL.

DNA for the CDR3: TGTGCCAGCAGCCCACGCCCGGCGTCCTCGGGTAGCACAGATACGCAGTATTTT. Protein: CASSPRPASSGSTDTQYF. This chain connects TRBV9 to TRBJ2-3; D unclear. CDR3 length: 18 residues. The V gene's germline CDR1 is SGDLS and CDR2 YYNGEE. V was clipped by 4 bases and J by 0 bases, with 21 bases between them.

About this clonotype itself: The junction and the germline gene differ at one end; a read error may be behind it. DNA of the CDR3: TGTGCCAACAGCTTGACCGCAGGGTTAAATACTGAAGCTTTCTTT. Translation: CANSLTAGLNTEAFF. The gene calls are TRBV7-9 and TRBJ1-1, with D possibly matching TRBD1 (5 bases). The CDR3 loop spans 15 amino acids. In germline, CDR1 is SEHNR, CDR2 FQNEAQ (reference sequence).

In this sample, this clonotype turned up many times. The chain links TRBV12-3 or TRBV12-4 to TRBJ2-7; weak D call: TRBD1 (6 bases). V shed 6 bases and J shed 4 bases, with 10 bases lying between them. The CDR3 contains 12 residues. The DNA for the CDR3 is TGTGCCAGCAGCGTACAGGGTTACGAGCAGTACTTC. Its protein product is CASSVQGYEQYF.

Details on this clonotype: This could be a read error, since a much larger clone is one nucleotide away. As DNA, the CDR3 is TGCGCCAGCAGCCAAAATTTGGGAGGGGCCCGCTTATGGACCCAGTACTTC. Residues: CASSQNLGGARLWTQYF. V and J are TRBV4-1 and TRBJ2-5; 7 nucleotides align to TRBD2. The germline CDR1 and CDR2 sequences are MGHRA and YSYEKL. The CDR3 covers 17 residues. V lost 2 bases to trimming and J lost 7 bases; unmatched junction nucleotides: 16.

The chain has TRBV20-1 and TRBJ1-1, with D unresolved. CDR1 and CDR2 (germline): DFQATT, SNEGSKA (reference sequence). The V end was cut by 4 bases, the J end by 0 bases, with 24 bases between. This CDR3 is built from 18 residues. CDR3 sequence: CSATVPLGTRLMNTEAFF. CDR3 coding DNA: TGCAGTGCTACCGTGCCGCTGGGAACACGTCTCATGAACACTGAAGCTTTCTTT.

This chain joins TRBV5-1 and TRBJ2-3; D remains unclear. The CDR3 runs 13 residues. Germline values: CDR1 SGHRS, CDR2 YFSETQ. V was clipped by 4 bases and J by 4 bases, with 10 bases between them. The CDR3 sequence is CASSMTKADTQYF. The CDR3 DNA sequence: TGCGCCAGCAGCATGACAAAGGCAGATACGCAGTATTTT. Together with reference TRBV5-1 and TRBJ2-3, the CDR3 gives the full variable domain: KAGVTQTPRYLIKTRGQQVTLSCSPISGHRSVSWYQQTPGQGLQFLFEYFSETQRNKGNFPGRFSGRQFSNSRSEMNVSTLELGDSALYLCASSMTKADTQYFGPGTRLTVL.

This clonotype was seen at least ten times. CDR3 bases: TGCAGCGTTGAAGTCAAAGGGGGCAATACCCACGAGCAGTACTTC. It encodes CSVEVKGGNTHEQYF. The chain is built from TRBV29-1 and TRBJ2-7; TRBD1 matches at 7 bases. Germline V gives CDR1 SQVTM, CDR2 ANQGSEA. Trimming took 1 base from V and 5 from J; bases not matched to a gene: 11. The CDR3 has 15 residues.

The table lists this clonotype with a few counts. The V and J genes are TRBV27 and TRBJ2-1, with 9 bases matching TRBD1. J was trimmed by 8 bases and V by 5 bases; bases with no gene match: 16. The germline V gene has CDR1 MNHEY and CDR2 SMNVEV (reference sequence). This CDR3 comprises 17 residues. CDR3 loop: CASSKPPGTGSSYEQFF. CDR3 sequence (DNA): TGTGCCAGCAGTAAACCTCCTGGGACAGGGAGCTCCTATGAGCAGTTCTTC.

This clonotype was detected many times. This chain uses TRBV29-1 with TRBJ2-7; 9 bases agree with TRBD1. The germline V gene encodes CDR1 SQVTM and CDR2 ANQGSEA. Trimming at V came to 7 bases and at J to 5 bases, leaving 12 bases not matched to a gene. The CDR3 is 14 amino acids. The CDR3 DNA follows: TGCAGCGCCGGGCCGGGGACAGGGCCTGACGAGCAGTACTTC. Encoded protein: CSAGPGTGPDEQYF.

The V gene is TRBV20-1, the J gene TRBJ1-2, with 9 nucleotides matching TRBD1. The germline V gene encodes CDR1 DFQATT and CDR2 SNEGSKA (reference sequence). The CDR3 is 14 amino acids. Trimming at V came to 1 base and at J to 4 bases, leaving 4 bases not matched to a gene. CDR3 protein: CSARGQGVVYGYTF. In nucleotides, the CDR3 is TGCAGTGCTAGAGGACAGGGGGTCGTCTATGGCTACACCTTC.

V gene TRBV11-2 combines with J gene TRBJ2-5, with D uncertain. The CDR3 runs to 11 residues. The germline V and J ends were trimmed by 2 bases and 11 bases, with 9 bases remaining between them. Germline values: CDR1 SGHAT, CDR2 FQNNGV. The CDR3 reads CASSLHHEQYF. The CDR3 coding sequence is TGTGCCAGCAGCTTACATCATGAGCAGTACTTC.

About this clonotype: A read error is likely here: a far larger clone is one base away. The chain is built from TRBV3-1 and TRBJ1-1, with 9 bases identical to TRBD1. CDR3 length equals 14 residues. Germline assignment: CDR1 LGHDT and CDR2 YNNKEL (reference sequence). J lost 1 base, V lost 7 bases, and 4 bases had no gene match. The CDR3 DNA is TGTGCCAGCACCTTGGGACAGGGGAACACTGAAGCTTTCTTT. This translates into CASTLGQGNTEAFF.

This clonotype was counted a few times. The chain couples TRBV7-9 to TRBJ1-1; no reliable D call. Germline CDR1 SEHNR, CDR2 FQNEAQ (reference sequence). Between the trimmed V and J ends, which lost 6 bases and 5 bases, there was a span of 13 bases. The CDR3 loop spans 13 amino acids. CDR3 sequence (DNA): TGTGCCAGCAGTCATAGTAAGGGAACTGAAGCTTTCTTT. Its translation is CASSHSKGTEAFF.

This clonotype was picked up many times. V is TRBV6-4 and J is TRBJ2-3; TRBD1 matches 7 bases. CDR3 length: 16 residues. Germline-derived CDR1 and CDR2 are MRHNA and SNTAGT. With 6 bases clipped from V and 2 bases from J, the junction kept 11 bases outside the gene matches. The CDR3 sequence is CASSVPGTAITDTQYF. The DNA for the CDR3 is TGTGCCAGCAGCGTACCGGGGACAGCCATCACAGATACGCAGTATTTT.

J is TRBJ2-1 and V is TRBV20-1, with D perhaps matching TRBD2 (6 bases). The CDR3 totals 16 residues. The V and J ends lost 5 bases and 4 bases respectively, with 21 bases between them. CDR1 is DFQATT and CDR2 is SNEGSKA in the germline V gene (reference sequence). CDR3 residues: CSAHPPDKGLYNEQFF. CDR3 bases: TGCAGTGCTCATCCCCCTGACAAAGGACTATACAATGAGCAGTTCTTC.

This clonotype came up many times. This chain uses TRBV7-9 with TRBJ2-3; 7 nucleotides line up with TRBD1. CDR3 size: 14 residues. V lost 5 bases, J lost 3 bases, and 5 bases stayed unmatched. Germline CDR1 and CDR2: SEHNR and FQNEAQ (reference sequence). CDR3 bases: TGTGCCAGCAGCACCAGACAGGGTACAGATACGCAGTATTTT. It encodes CASSTRQGTDTQYF. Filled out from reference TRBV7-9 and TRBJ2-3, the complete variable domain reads DTGVSQNPRHKITKRGQNVTFRCDPISEHNRLYWYRQTLGQGPEFLTYFQNEAQLEKSRLLSDRFSAERPKGSFSTLEIQRTEQGDSAMYLCASSTRQGTDTQYFGPGTRLTVL.

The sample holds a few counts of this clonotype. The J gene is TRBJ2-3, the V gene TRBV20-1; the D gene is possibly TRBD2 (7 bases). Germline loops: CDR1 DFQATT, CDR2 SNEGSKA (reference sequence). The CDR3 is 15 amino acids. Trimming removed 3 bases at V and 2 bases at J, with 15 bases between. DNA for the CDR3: TGCAGTGCTAGTGGGGGGGGCCCAAACACAGATACGCAGTATTTT. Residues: CSASGGGPNTDTQYF.

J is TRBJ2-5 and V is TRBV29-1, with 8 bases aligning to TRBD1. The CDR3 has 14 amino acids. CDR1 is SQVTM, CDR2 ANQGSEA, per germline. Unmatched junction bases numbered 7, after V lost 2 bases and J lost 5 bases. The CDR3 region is CSVEMAGGGETQYF. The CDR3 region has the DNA TGCAGCGTTGAAATGGCAGGGGGCGGGGAGACCCAGTACTTC.

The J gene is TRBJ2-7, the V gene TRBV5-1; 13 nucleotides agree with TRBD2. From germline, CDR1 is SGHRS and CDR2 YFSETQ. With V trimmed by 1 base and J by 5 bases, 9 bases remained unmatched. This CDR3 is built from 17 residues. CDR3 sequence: CASSLTVTSGGSNEQYF. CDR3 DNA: TGCGCCAGCAGCTTGACGGTGACTAGCGGGGGGTCAAACGAGCAGTACTTC.

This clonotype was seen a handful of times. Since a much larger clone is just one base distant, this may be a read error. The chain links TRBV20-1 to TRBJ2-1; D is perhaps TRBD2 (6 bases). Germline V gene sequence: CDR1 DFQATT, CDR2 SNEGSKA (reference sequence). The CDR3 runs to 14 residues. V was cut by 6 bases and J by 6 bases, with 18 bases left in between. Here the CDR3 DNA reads TGCAGTGCCGGCCAATGGGCGGGGAGCAATGAGCAGTTCTTC. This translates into CSAGQWAGSNEQFF.

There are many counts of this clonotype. The CDR3 loop is CASSRPGFTDTQYF. As DNA, the CDR3 is TGTGCCAGCAGTCGACCAGGGTTCACAGATACGCAGTATTTT. The chain combines TRBV7-6 with TRBJ2-3; a weak D match, TRBD1 (5 bases). Germline CDR1 is SGHVS and CDR2 is FNYEAQ. The CDR3 extends over 14 amino acids. V shed 6 bases and J shed 2 bases, with 12 bases lying between them.

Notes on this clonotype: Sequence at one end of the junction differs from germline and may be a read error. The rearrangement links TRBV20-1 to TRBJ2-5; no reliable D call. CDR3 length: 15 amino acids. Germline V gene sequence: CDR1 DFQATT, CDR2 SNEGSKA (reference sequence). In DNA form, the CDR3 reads TGCAGTGCTAGACCTGGGCCACTGAGCCAAGAGGCCCAGTACTTC. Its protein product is CSARPGPLSQEAQYF.

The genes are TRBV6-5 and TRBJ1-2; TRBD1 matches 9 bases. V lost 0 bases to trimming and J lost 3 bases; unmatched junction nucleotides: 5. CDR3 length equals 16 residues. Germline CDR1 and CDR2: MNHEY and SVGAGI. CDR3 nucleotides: TGTGCCAGCAGTTACTCGAGGACAGGGGTATACTATGGCTACACCTTC. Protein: CASSYSRTGVYYGYTF.

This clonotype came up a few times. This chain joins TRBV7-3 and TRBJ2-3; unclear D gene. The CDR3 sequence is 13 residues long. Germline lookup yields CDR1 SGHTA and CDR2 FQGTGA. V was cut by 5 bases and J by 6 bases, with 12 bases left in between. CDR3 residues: CASSRDPEDTQYF. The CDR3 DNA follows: TGTGCCAGCAGCCGAGACCCCGAGGATACGCAGTATTTT.

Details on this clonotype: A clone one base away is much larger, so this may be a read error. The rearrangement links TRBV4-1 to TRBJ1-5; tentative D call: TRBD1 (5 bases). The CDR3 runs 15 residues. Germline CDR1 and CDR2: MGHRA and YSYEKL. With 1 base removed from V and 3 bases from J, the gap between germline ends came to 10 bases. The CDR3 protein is CASSQGKGTNQPQHF. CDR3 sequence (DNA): TGCGCCAGCAGCCAAGGCAAGGGGACCAATCAGCCCCAGCATTTT.

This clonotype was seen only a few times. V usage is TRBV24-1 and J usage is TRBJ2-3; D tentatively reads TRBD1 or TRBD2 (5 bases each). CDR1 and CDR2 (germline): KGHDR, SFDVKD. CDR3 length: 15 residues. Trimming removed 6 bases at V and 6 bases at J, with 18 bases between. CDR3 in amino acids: CATSTPARGKDTQYF. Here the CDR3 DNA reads TGTGCCACCAGTACCCCCGCTCGGGGCAAGGATACGCAGTATTTT.

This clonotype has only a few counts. CDR3 DNA: TGTGCCTGGAGTAGGGGGTTGGACACTGAAGCTTTCTTT. Protein sequence: CAWSRGLDTEAFF. This chain joins TRBV30 and TRBJ1-1, with D perhaps matching TRBD1 (6 bases). V was trimmed by 2 bases and J by 3 bases, leaving 10 bases between them. The CDR3 consists of 13 residues. CDR1 and CDR2 from the germline V gene are GTSNPN and SVGIG (reference sequence).

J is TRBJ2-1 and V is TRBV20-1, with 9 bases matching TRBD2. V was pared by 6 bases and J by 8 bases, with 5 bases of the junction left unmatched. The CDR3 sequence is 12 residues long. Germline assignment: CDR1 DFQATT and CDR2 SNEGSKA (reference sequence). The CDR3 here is CSAQRGAYEQFF. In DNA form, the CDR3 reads TGCAGTGCGCAGCGGGGGGCGTATGAGCAGTTCTTC.

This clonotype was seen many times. The CDR3 region is CASSVGIYNEQFF. The CDR3 bases are TGTGCCAGCAGTGTCGGGATCTACAATGAGCAGTTCTTC. The rearrangement uses TRBV6-1 and TRBJ2-1, with D possibly TRBD2 on 5 matching bases. The CDR3 extends over 13 amino acids. The V end lost 4 bases, the J end lost 3 bases, and 7 bases lay between the germline ends. Germline lookup yields CDR1 MNHNS and CDR2 SASEGT.